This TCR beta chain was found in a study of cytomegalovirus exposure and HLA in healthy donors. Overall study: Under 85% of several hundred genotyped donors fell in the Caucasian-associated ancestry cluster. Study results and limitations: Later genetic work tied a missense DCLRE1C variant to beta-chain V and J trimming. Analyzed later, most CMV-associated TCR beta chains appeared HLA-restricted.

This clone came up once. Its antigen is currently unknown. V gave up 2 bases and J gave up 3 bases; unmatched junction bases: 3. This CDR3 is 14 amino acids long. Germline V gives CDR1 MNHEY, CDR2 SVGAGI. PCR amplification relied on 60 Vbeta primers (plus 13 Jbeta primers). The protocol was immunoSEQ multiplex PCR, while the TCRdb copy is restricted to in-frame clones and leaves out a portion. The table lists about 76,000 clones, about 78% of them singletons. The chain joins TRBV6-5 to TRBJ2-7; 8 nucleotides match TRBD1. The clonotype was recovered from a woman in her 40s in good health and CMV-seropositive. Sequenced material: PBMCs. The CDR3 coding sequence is TGTGCCAGCAGTTACGCCAGGGGGCACTACGAGCAGTACTTC. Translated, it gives CASSYARGHYEQYF.